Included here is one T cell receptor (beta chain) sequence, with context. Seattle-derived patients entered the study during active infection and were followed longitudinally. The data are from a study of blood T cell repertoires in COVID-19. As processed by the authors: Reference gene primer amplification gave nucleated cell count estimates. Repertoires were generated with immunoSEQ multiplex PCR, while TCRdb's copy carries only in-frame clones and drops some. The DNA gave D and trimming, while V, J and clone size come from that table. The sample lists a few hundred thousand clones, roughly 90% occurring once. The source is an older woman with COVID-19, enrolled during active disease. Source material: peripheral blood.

CDR3 in DNA: TGTGCCAGCAGCGCCCAGACAGGGGTGAGTGAGCAGTTCTTC. This codes for CASSAQTGVSEQFF. This rearrangement joins TRBV9 to TRBJ2-1; 8 bases are a match to TRBD1. The J segment lost 9 bases and the V segment lost 3 bases, leaving 8 bases of the junction unmatched. Germline values: CDR1 SGDLS, CDR2 YYNGEE. The CDR3 is 14 residues long.